This TCR beta chain was identified during a study of shared clonotypes between healthy human individuals (dated by TCRdb to the early 2020s). For the study in its entirety: A couple of women and three men aged 18 to 49 years were included in the cohort. To estimate repertoire size and how much clonotype sharing occurs between individuals, the study deeply sequenced the blood TCR repertoires of roughly 5 healthy adults. To increase sequencing depth and limit assay-specific biases, TCR repertoire library preparation and sequencing were carried out by different laboratories using diverse techniques. Each donor's leukapheresis produced roughly between roughly 0.94 and 9.5 billion PBMCs.

Donors were healthy HIV-negative adults with no recently reported acute infections or vaccinations. Every donor was a Caucasian adult living in Nashville, Tennessee, USA. For unsorted samples, about 90 million PBMCs were counted, and genomic DNA was extracted using the QIAamp DNA Blood Mini kit. Blood was collected by leukapheresis, and PBMCs were isolated by Ficoll-Histopaque density gradient centrifugation and then cryopreserved in liquid nitrogen vapor phase. TCR CDR3 regions were amplified from genomic DNA by multiplex PCR using the deep immunoSEQ assay. Extracted genomic DNA from each cell subset was distributed evenly across all wells of several immunoSEQ 96-well plates, and each plate was treated as a replicate. For unsorted PBMC, approximately 300 ng of genomic DNA, equivalent to about 30,000 T cell genomes, went into each replicate PCR. Genomic DNA from unsorted PBMC was sequenced over ten immunoSEQ deep assay plates. The purified libraries were quantified using a Qubit 3.0 fluorometer, sized with a Bioanalyzer 2100, and then quantified again using the KAPA Library Quantification kit. Each immunoSEQ 96-well plate was sequenced on its own single-read 150-cycle Illumina NextSeq 550 flow cell. As for the authors' bioinformatics: The immunoSEQ output contained only junctional sequences without quality scores, so filtering could not match that applied to full-length reads. To assign V/J genes and CDR3, sequences were annotated against IMGT germline references using PyIR, a Python wrapper for IgBLAST v1.9. Any read was removed if the V/J assignment was weak (E-value above 1e-6), the CDR3 was missing, or the read contained stop codons, out-of-frame junctions, or ambiguous translated residues. V3J clonotypes were defined as sequences sharing the same inferred V gene, J gene, and CDR3 amino acid sequence. Percentage overlap between repertoires was computed as shared unique clonotypes divided by the size of the smaller repertoire. Three approaches were used to assess repertoire richness: RTK rarefaction, the Chao1 estimator, and Recon v2.1 estimates of unobserved clonotypes. Imported from immuneACCESS, the table was reduced by TCRdb to in-frame sequences with V and J called. These copies leave out some clones; in studies compared against another copy, an unresolved V gene accounts for under half, and the cause of the remainder is not known. Clone size and the V and J calls come from that table; the DNA yielded D and trimming. This sample lists about 480,000 clones; roughly 79% were detected once. The top ten constitute around 13% of the sample.

This clone was seen a few times. This receptor's antigen is unknown. No per-base quality is available; no much larger clone lies one base away. Relative to germline, V is 4 bases shorter and J is 4 bases shorter, with 8 bases between their ends. From the cysteine up to the phenylalanine, the CDR3 has a length of 12 residues. The retained sequence is limited to the CDR3, 36 bases, with the frame set at the first base. Via the germline V gene, CDR1 is SGHRS and CDR2 YFSETQ. General study outcomes and caveats: Pairwise subsampling indicated that sequencing depth was expected to affect the degree of clonotype sharing among donors. The small number of donors limited the genetic and exposure-history diversity represented. Sampling was restricted to blood, and TCR repertoires in tissues likely differ from the TCR repertoires found in blood.

The sequenced material came from PBMCs. The sequence joins TRBV5-1 to TRBJ1-1; the D gene is not confidently resolved. This TCR derives from a woman aged 40 to 55 in good health. Some clones in this sample may be carry-over from other donors' samples. The encoded CDR3 is CASSLQSTEAFF. The DNA reads as follows: TGCGCCAGCAGCCTCCAGAGCACTGAAGCTTTCTTT.